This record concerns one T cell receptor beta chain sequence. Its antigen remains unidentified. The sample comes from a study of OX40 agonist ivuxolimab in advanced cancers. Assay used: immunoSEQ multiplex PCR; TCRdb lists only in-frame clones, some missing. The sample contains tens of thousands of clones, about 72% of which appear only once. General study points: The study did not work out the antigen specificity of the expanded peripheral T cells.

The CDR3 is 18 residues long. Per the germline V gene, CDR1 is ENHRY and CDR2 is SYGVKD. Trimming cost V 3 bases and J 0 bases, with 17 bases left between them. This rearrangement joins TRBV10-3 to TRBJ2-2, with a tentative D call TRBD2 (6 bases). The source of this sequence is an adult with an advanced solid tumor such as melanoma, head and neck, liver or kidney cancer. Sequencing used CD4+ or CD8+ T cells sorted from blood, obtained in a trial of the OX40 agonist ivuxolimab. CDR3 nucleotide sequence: TGTGCCATCAGTGACTACGGGGGAATGAGCGCGAACACCGGGGAGCTGTTTTTT. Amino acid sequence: CAISDYGGMSANTGELFF.